The 22 T cell receptor beta chains below come from one sample, sequenced in a study of blood T cell repertoires in COVID-19. Here immunoSEQ multiplex PCR was the method, and the copy in TCRdb shows in-frame clones only, minus some. The data hold roughly 180,000 clones, with 60% to 80% observed a single time. Material: PBMCs or T cells enriched from blood (not recorded which). These receptors originate from a man aged 55-75 years who had been exposed to COVID-19.

This clone was seen more than once but under ten times. This CDR3 is CSVDSLRNEQFF. CDR3 sequence (DNA): TGCAGCGTTGATTCTCTCAGAAATGAGCAGTTCTTC. V usage is TRBV29-1 and J usage is TRBJ2-1; D remains ambiguous. The CDR3 has 12 amino acids. Germline CDR1 and CDR2: SQVTM and ANQGSEA. Between the trimmed V and J ends, which lost 3 bases and 7 bases, there was a span of 10 bases.

The V gene is TRBV12-3 or TRBV12-4, the J gene TRBJ1-5; weak D call: TRBD1 (6 bases). CDR3 length: 13 residues. The V end was cut by 7 bases, the J end by 4 bases, with 11 bases between. CDR3 protein: CASTMTGNQPQHF. CDR3 DNA sequence: TGTGCCAGCACCATGACAGGAAATCAGCCCCAGCATTTT.

V usage is TRBV7-2 and J usage is TRBJ2-5; D possibly corresponds to TRBD2 (5 bases). The CDR3 totals 14 residues. Germline V gives CDR1 SGHTA, CDR2 FQGNSA. V shed 1 base and J shed 5 bases, with 11 bases lying between them. The CDR3 reads CASSLGGSTETQYF. The CDR3 region has the DNA TGTGCCAGCAGCTTAGGAGGGAGTACCGAGACCCAGTACTTC.

The V gene is TRBV19, the J gene TRBJ2-7; 8 nucleotides line up with TRBD2. The CDR3 loop spans 17 amino acids. After removal of 3 bases from V and 4 bases from J, the junction contained 14 bases not matched to a gene. Germline V gene lookup returns CDR1 LNHDA and CDR2 SQIVND (reference sequence). The DNA of the CDR3 is TGTGCCAGTAGTATTCGGTCGTCTAGCGGGTTCCATTACGAGCAGTACTTC. Translated, it gives CASSIRSSSGFHYEQYF.

This chain joins TRBV6-6 and TRBJ1-6; D not resolved. Germline CDR1 MNHNY, CDR2 SVGAGI (reference sequence). The CDR3 is 12 amino acids. The V gene lost 6 bases and the J gene lost 6 bases, with 6 bases spanning the gap. In DNA, the CDR3 is TGTGCCAGCAGCTGGGCTAATTCACCCCTCCACTTT. Amino acid sequence: CASSWANSPLHF.

For the CDR3, the DNA is TGTGCCAGCAGCTTCGGGACAGGGGGTAGCAGCTACACCTTC. Protein sequence: CASSFGTGGSSYTF. This chain joins TRBV11-2 and TRBJ1-2; 11 bases match TRBD1. Germline-derived CDR1 and CDR2 are SGHAT and FQNNGV. The trim removed 3 bases at V and 9 bases at J, leaving 6 bases unmatched. CDR3 length equals 14 residues. The full variable domain, with the rest looked up from reference TRBV11-2 and TRBJ1-2, is EAGVAQSPRYKIIEKRQSVAFWCNPISGHATLYWYQQILGQGPKLLIQFQNNGVVDDSQLPKDRFSAERLKGVDSTLKIQPAKLEDSAVYLCASSFGTGGSSYTFGSGTRLTVV.

The rearrangement joins TRBV30 to TRBJ2-1; TRBD2 matches at 10 bases. J gave up 7 bases and V 4 bases, and 10 bases lay outside the gene matches. This CDR3 has 15 amino acids. Germline V gene data show CDR1 as GTSNPN and CDR2 as SVGIG (reference sequence). CDR3 bases: TGTGCCTGGACCCCGGTCAGCGGGAGGGCGAATGAGCAGTTCTTC. Its translation: CAWTPVSGRANEQFF.

This clone was observed many times. This rearrangement joins TRBV28 to TRBJ2-4; 13 bases fit TRBD2. V lost 6 bases and J lost 15; bases outside the gene matches: 14. Germline CDR1 MDHEN, CDR2 SYDVKM. The CDR3 has 15 residues. The CDR3 here is CASSLPPKRTSGRYF. The CDR3 nucleotides are TGTGCCAGCAGCCTCCCCCCGAAAAGGACTAGCGGGAGGTACTTC.

The V and J genes are TRBV18 and TRBJ2-6, with 14 bases identical to TRBD2. Trimming removed 2 bases from V and 0 bases from J; junction bases left unmatched: 6. Germline lookup yields CDR1 KGHSH and CDR2 LQKENI. This CDR3 comprises 20 residues. Here the CDR3 reads CASSPGLAGGLNSGANVLTF. DNA of the CDR3: TGTGCCAGCTCACCAGGACTAGCGGGAGGATTGAACTCTGGGGCCAACGTCCTGACTTTC.

The chain combines TRBV7-3 with TRBJ2-3; 12 nucleotides align to TRBD2. The trim removed 5 bases at V and 4 bases at J, leaving 13 bases unmatched. The CDR3 has 18 residues. Looked up from germline, CDR1 is SGHTA and CDR2 is FQGTGA. CDR3 DNA: TGTGCCAGCAGCCCTCAAGGACTAGCGGGATACAGCGCAGATACGCAGTATTTT. This encodes CASSPQGLAGYSADTQYF.

This chain uses TRBV7-2 with TRBJ1-1, with 7 positions matching TRBD1. Germline values: CDR1 SGHTA, CDR2 FQGNSA. The CDR3 has 14 amino acids. Trimming took 5 bases from V and 4 from J; bases not matched to a gene: 7. This chain's CDR3 is CASSPRAGGTEAFF. The CDR3 region has the DNA TGTGCCAGCAGCCCCAGAGCAGGGGGCACTGAAGCTTTCTTT. Using reference TRBV7-2 and TRBJ1-1 for the parts outside the CDR3, the full variable domain is GAGVSQSPSNKVTEKGKDVELRCDPISGHTALYWYRQSLGQGLEFLIYFQGNSAPDKSGLPSDRFSAERTGGSVSTLTIQRTQQEDSAVYLCASSPRAGGTEAFFGQGTRLTVV.

This clone was counted a single time. The J gene is TRBJ2-3, the V gene TRBV3-1 (or the pseudogene TRBV3-2); 9 positions agree with TRBD2. The germline V gene encodes CDR1 LGHDT and CDR2 YNNKEL (reference sequence). V lost 8 bases and J lost 1; bases outside the gene matches: 10. The CDR3 loop spans 16 amino acids. The CDR3 sequence: CASATGGGRGTDTQYF. The CDR3 nucleotides read TGTGCCAGCGCCACCGGCGGCGGGAGGGGCACAGATACGCAGTATTTT.

The rearrangement joins TRBV4-3 to TRBJ2-2; 12 bases align to TRBD2. Losses at the gene ends were 0 bases for V and 5 bases for J; bases not matched to a gene: 7. CDR3 size: 18 residues. In germline, CDR1 is LGHNA, CDR2 YSLEER. CDR3 bases: TGCGCCAGCAGCCAAGATCAGCTAGCGGGAGGGTTGACCGGGGAGCTGTTTTTT. Translated, it gives CASSQDQLAGGLTGELFF.

The chain links TRBV19 to TRBJ1-1; D is possibly TRBD1 (5 bases). V was pared by 2 bases and J by 0 bases, with 7 bases between. This CDR3 comprises 14 residues. Germline lookup yields CDR1 LNHDA and CDR2 SQIVND (reference sequence). Here the CDR3 DNA reads TGTGCCAGTAGTATACAGGGTTTGAACACTGAAGCTTTCTTT. Residues: CASSIQGLNTEAFF. Full variable domain (missing parts from reference TRBV19 and TRBJ1-1): DGGITQSPKYLFRKEGQNVTLSCEQNLNHDAMYWYRQDPGQGLRLIYYSQIVNDFQKGDIAEGYSVSREKKESFPLTVTSAQKNPTAFYLCASSIQGLNTEAFFGQGTRLTVV.

The rearrangement joins TRBV7-8 to TRBJ2-5; 7 bases align to TRBD1. Per germline, CDR1 SGHVS and CDR2 FQNEAQ. The CDR3 is made up of 14 amino acids. The ends lost 6 bases at V and 3 bases at J; junction bases unmatched: 7. CDR3 loop: CASSLQGVKETQYF. The CDR3 DNA reads TGTGCCAGCAGTCTTCAGGGGGTCAAAGAGACCCAGTACTTC. Supplemented by reference TRBV7-8 and TRBJ2-5, the full variable domain reads GAGVSQSPRYKVAKRGQDVALRCDPISGHVSLFWYQQALGQGPEFLTYFQNEAQLDKSGLPSDRFFAERPEGSVSTLKIQRTQQEDSAVYLCASSLQGVKETQYFGPGTRLLVL.

The chain employs TRBV7-2 and TRBJ2-3, with D maybe TRBD2 (6 bases). This CDR3 spans 13 amino acids. With 4 bases removed from V and 10 bases from J, the gap between germline ends came to 15 bases. Germline values: CDR1 SGHTA, CDR2 FQGNSA. As DNA, the CDR3 is TGTGCCAGCAGCTCGGGAGTACTTTTAGCGCAGTATTTT. Residues: CASSSGVLLAQYF.

The genes are TRBV12-3 or TRBV12-4 and TRBJ1-1, with D unresolved. Trimming stripped 6 bases from V and 4 bases from J, with 9 bases between. The CDR3 has 12 amino acids. The DNA of the CDR3 is TGTGCCAGCAGCCGGGATTTCACTGAAGCTTTCTTT. This sequence encodes CASSRDFTEAFF.

The V call is TRBV24-1, the J call TRBJ2-1, with 11 bases identical to TRBD2. Trimming took 4 bases from V and 0 from J; bases not matched to a gene: 10. The germline gives CDR1 KGHDR, CDR2 SFDVKD. The CDR3 has 19 residues. The CDR3 DNA sequence: TGTGCCACCAGTGACCGAACCGGGACTAGCGGAAGCTCCTACAATGAGCAGTTCTTC. Amino acid sequence: CATSDRTGTSGSSYNEQFF.

This clone showed up just a few times. The V call is TRBV10-2, the J call TRBJ2-7; 10 nucleotides line up with TRBD2. This CDR3 has 15 residues. The germline V gene has CDR1 WSHSY and CDR2 SAAADI. The V gene end was trimmed by 3 bases and the J gene end by 0 bases; junction bases not matched to a gene: 2. In nucleotides, the CDR3 is TGCGCCAGCAGTGAAAGCGGGAGGGCCTCCTACGAGCAGTACTTC. It codes for CASSESGRASYEQYF.

By sample fraction, this clone is medium-sized. The chain uses TRBV9 and TRBJ2-2, with 8 nucleotides matching TRBD2. Germline CDR1 and CDR2: SGDLS and YYNGEE. The CDR3 totals 16 residues. V was clipped by 2 bases and J by 6 bases; unmatched bases: 9. The CDR3 protein is CASSVIAGGISGELFF. In DNA, the CDR3 is TGTGCCAGCAGCGTCATCGCGGGAGGAATTTCCGGGGAGCTGTTTTTT.

The rearrangement links TRBV10-3 to TRBJ1-2; 9 bases agree with TRBD1. With V trimmed by 5 bases and J by 8 bases, 6 bases remained unmatched. This CDR3 region has 13 residues. CDR1 ENHRY and CDR2 SYGVKD come from the germline V gene. CDR3 nucleotide sequence: TGTGCCATCAGTTGGACAGGGGAGGCGGGCTACACCTTC. Its translation: CAISWTGEAGYTF.

The rearrangement links TRBV7-2 to TRBJ2-5, with a tentative D call TRBD1 (5 bases). The length of the CDR3 is 18 residues. Per germline, CDR1 SGHTA and CDR2 FQGNSA. Trimming took 6 bases from V and 5 from J, leaving 28 bases between them. Here the CDR3 reads CASSLRRQSRQFGETQYF. CDR3 nucleotide sequence: TGTGCCAGCAGTTTGCGTCGACAGTCCCGGCAGTTCGGGGAGACCCAGTACTTC. Full variable domain (outside the CDR3, taken from reference TRBV7-2 and TRBJ2-5): GAGVSQSPSNKVTEKGKDVELRCDPISGHTALYWYRQSLGQGLEFLIYFQGNSAPDKSGLPSDRFSAERTGGSVSTLTIQRTQQEDSAVYLCASSLRRQSRQFGETQYFGPGTRLLVL.